Presented here are 9 T cell receptor beta chains from one specimen sequenced in a study of T cell responses to AZD1222 COVID-19 vaccine. Produced via immunoSEQ multiplex PCR; TCRdb's table is partial and in-frame only. The repertoire has approximately 150,000 clones, around 92% of them found once; the top ten carry 2.5% to 3%. The specimen comprised peripheral blood, sampled on day 0 of AZD1222 vaccination. Every receptor here comes from an adult in good health.

In the case of this clone: The sample contains more than one DNA sequence encoding this CDR3. The chain recombines TRBV2 with TRBJ1-1, with 7 bases identical to TRBD1. Unmatched junction bases numbered 1, after V lost 5 bases and J lost 1 base. Per germline, CDR1 SNHLY and CDR2 FYNNEI. The CDR3 has 13 amino acids. The CDR3 region has the DNA TGTGCCAGCAGTCGGACAGGGAACACTGAAGCTTTCTTT. Protein product: CASSRTGNTEAFF.

The rearrangement joins TRBV11-2 to TRBJ2-2; D remains ambiguous. V was trimmed by 3 bases and J by 6 bases, leaving 2 bases between them. Germline V gene sequence: CDR1 SGHAT, CDR2 FQNNGV. This CDR3 contains 11 residues. In DNA, the CDR3 is TGTGCCAGCAGCTTGGCCGGGGAGCTGTTTTTT. It translates to CASSLAGELFF.

This clone was picked up one time. V gene TRBV7-2 combines with J gene TRBJ2-3; 7 nucleotides align to TRBD2. CDR3 size: 16 residues. Germline values: CDR1 SGHTA, CDR2 FQGNSA. V shed 3 bases, J shed 1 base, and the junction held 7 bases outside the gene matches. The CDR3 DNA is TGTGCCAGCAGCTTCGGTGCGGGAGCGGGCACAGATACGCAGTATTTT. Its protein is CASSFGAGAGTDTQYF.

The genes are TRBV5-1 and TRBJ1-6; a possible D gene is TRBD1 (5 bases). Germline V gene data show CDR1 as SGHRS and CDR2 as YFSETQ. The length of the CDR3 is 16 residues. CDR3 amino acids: CAPGGGAGDYNSPLHF. CDR3 bases: TGCGCACCCGGGGGAGGGGCCGGGGACTATAATTCACCCCTCCACTTT.

This clone was detected a few times. The rearrangement joins TRBV4-1 to TRBJ1-6; unclear D gene. The CDR3 has 15 residues. Germline CDR1 and CDR2: MGHRA and YSYEKL. V was trimmed by 0 bases and J by 14 bases, leaving 17 bases between them. CDR3 sequence (DNA): TGCGCCAGCAGCCAAGAGTCGGCGGCCCGCGGAACCCTCCACTTT. Its protein is CASSQESAARGTLHF.

The chain uses TRBV29-1 and TRBJ1-2; D remains unclear. CDR1 is SQVTM, CDR2 ANQGSEA, per germline. This CDR3 contains 13 residues. Trimming left V 1 base short and J 4 bases short, with 10 bases between. CDR3 residues: CSVEGGPLYGYTF. CDR3 DNA sequence: TGCAGCGTTGAAGGCGGCCCCCTCTATGGCTACACCTTC.

The chain carries TRBV4-1 and TRBJ2-7, with 8 nucleotides matching TRBD1. The CDR3 has 16 residues. The germline CDR1 and CDR2 sequences are MGHRA and YSYEKL. Trimming at V came to 2 bases and at J to 4 bases, leaving 10 bases not matched to a gene. The CDR3 region is CASSQPFRDRRYEQYF. CDR3 DNA sequence: TGCGCCAGCAGCCAACCATTCCGGGACAGGCGGTACGAGCAGTACTTC.

This chain connects TRBV11-2 to TRBJ2-3; unclear D gene. V was trimmed by 2 bases and J by 1 base, leaving 4 bases between them. CDR3 length: 13 residues. The germline CDR1 and CDR2 sequences are SGHAT and FQNNGV. The CDR3 is CASSLWGTDTQYF. In DNA, the CDR3 is TGTGCCAGCAGCTTATGGGGCACAGATACGCAGTATTTT. Full variable domain (outside the CDR3, taken from reference TRBV11-2 and TRBJ2-3): EAGVAQSPRYKIIEKRQSVAFWCNPISGHATLYWYQQILGQGPKLLIQFQNNGVVDDSQLPKDRFSAERLKGVDSTLKIQPAKLEDSAVYLCASSLWGTDTQYFGPGTRLTVL.

The chain carries TRBV29-1 and TRBJ2-3, with 13 bases matching TRBD2. V was pared by 4 bases and J by 5 bases, with 12 bases of the junction left unmatched. Germline loops: CDR1 SQVTM, CDR2 ANQGSEA. This CDR3 has 17 amino acids. CDR3 DNA sequence: TGCAGCGTTGGATGGACTAGCGGGGGACGGCGTGGAGATACGCAGTATTTT. It specifies CSVGWTSGGRRGDTQYF.